This TCR beta chain originates from a study of blood T cell repertoires in COVID-19. Study background: COVID-19 samples, acute and convalescent, were from the United States, Italy and Spain. From T cells, B-cell-depleted T cells, or PBMCs came the material, which was cDNA or gDNA.

The Seattle site enrolled patients during active infection and followed them longitudinally. This CDR3 spans 13 amino acids. CDR1 is SGHTA and CDR2 is FQGNSA in the germline V gene. Trimming removed 5 bases from V and 9 bases from J, with 14 bases in between. Some clones are missing from TCRdb's copy, which holds only in-frame ones; the method was immunoSEQ multiplex PCR. The table records approximately 200,000 clones, 84% of them present only once. This chain uses TRBV7-2 with TRBJ2-1; TRBD2 might be the D (6 bases). The sequenced material came from peripheral blood. The clonotype was recovered from a woman of 80 years or more with COVID-19, enrolled during active disease. The CDR3 region is CASSPRPEGEQFF. The CDR3 bases are TGTGCCAGCAGCCCCCGCCCGGAGGGTGAGCAGTTCTTC.